The rows below give T cell receptor beta chains drawn from one sample of a study of blood T cell repertoires in COVID-19. Clones were read by immunoSEQ multiplex PCR, and TCRdb kept only the in-frame ones, dropping some. The repertoire holds under 150,000 clones, with 75% to 90% as singletons. The specimen was peripheral blood. The source of these receptors is a woman aged 60-75 years with active COVID-19. Each CDR3 is given with its conserved first and last residue. The D gene is left open where the match is weak. Some rows have no size entry. The others give once, few or many, or a class for an expanded clone.

cdr3_length: 11
v_call: TRBV19
j_call: TRBJ1-1
clone_size: once
d_call: .
cdr3_aa: CASIGTTEAFF
cdr3_nt: TGTGCCAGCATCGGGACAACTGAAGCTTTCTTT

cdr3_length: 17
v_call: TRBV24-1
j_call: TRBJ2-1
clone_size: .
d_call: TRBD2
cdr3_aa: CATSDKGLAGAWSVQFF
cdr3_nt: TGTGCCACCAGTGACAAAGGACTAGCGGGTGCCTGGAGCGTGCAGTTCTTC

cdr3_length: 15
v_call: TRBV28
j_call: TRBJ1-2
clone_size: .
d_call: TRBD1
cdr3_aa: CASSSNTWDSYGYTF
cdr3_nt: TGTGCCAGCAGTTCCAATACCTGGGACAGCTATGGCTACACCTTC

cdr3_length: 13
v_call: TRBV9
j_call: TRBJ2-3
clone_size: .
d_call: .
cdr3_aa: CASSVALANTQYF
cdr3_nt: TGTGCCAGCAGCGTAGCACTCGCGAATACGCAGTATTTT

cdr3_length: 14
v_call: TRBV30
j_call: TRBJ1-4
clone_size: .
d_call: TRBD1
cdr3_aa: CAWNLGTGYEKLFF
cdr3_nt: TGTGCCTGGAACCTCGGGACAGGGTATGAAAAACTGTTTTTT

cdr3_length: 15
v_call: TRBV5-1
j_call: TRBJ2-3
clone_size: few
d_call: .
cdr3_aa: CASSDQAMGTDTQYF
cdr3_nt: TGCGCCAGCAGCGACCAGGCTATGGGCACAGATACGCAGTATTTT

cdr3_length: 12
v_call: TRBV4-1
j_call: TRBJ2-1
clone_size: .
d_call: .
cdr3_aa: CASSQLYNEQFF
cdr3_nt: TGCGCCAGCAGCCAACTTTACAATGAGCAGTTCTTC

cdr3_length: 13
v_call: TRBV7-2
j_call: TRBJ1-1
clone_size: .
d_call: .
cdr3_aa: CASSFPGGTEAFF
cdr3_nt: TGTGCCAGCAGCTTTCCGGGAGGGACTGAAGCTTTCTTT

cdr3_length: 15
v_call: TRBV28
j_call: TRBJ1-4
clone_size: once
d_call: .
cdr3_aa: CASATSGGRGEKLFF
cdr3_nt: TGTGCCAGCGCCACTAGCGGGGGGCGAGGGGAAAAACTGTTTTTT

cdr3_length: 16
v_call: TRBV27
j_call: TRBJ1-2
clone_size: .
d_call: TRBD1
cdr3_aa: CASSARQGVSIYGYTF
cdr3_nt: TGTGCCAGCAGTGCACGACAGGGGGTTTCAATCTATGGCTACACCTTC

cdr3_length: 16
v_call: TRBV2
j_call: TRBJ2-3
clone_size: .
d_call: TRBD2
cdr3_aa: CASSGASGKGTDTQYF
cdr3_nt: TGTGCCAGCAGTGGGGCTAGCGGGAAGGGCACAGATACGCAGTATTTT

cdr3_length: 12
v_call: TRBV24-1
j_call: TRBJ2-1
clone_size: .
d_call: TRBD1
cdr3_aa: CATSDRGNEQFF
cdr3_nt: TGTGCCACCAGTGACAGGGGGAATGAGCAGTTCTTC

cdr3_length: 14
v_call: TRBV30
j_call: TRBJ1-2
clone_size: .
d_call: TRBD1
cdr3_aa: CAWRGQGLIGGYTF
cdr3_nt: TGTGCCTGGAGAGGACAGGGCTTAATCGGTGGCTACACCTTC

cdr3_length: 13
v_call: TRBV29-1
j_call: TRBJ1-5
clone_size: .
d_call: .
cdr3_aa: CSVAWGVNQPQHF
cdr3_nt: TGCAGCGTTGCTTGGGGGGTCAATCAGCCCCAGCATTTT

cdr3_length: 12
v_call: TRBV7-2
j_call: TRBJ2-3
clone_size: once
d_call: .
cdr3_aa: CASGGDTDTQYF
cdr3_nt: TGTGCCAGCGGAGGGGACACAGATACGCAGTATTTT

cdr3_length: 16
v_call: TRBV5-1
j_call: TRBJ2-3
clone_size: .
d_call: TRBD2
cdr3_aa: CASSGGLAKSTDTQYF
cdr3_nt: TGCGCCAGCAGCGGGGGACTAGCGAAAAGCACAGATACGCAGTATTTT

cdr3_length: 15
v_call: TRBV9
j_call: TRBJ1-3
clone_size: .
d_call: TRBD1
cdr3_aa: CASSATTGGGNTIYF
cdr3_nt: TGTGCCAGCAGCGCGACAACAGGGGGCGGGAACACCATATATTTT

cdr3_length: 13
v_call: TRBV27
j_call: TRBJ2-3
clone_size: once
d_call: .
cdr3_aa: CASSLLGRDTQYF
cdr3_nt: TGTGCCAGCAGTTTATTGGGCAGAGATACGCAGTATTTT

cdr3_length: 12
v_call: TRBV7-9
j_call: TRBJ1-5
clone_size: .
d_call: .
cdr3_aa: CATANADQPQHF
cdr3_nt: TGTGCCACCGCGAACGCCGATCAGCCCCAGCATTTT

cdr3_length: 15
v_call: TRBV7-2
j_call: TRBJ1-3
clone_size: .
d_call: .
cdr3_aa: CASSLRTGSGNTIYF
cdr3_nt: TGTGCCAGCAGCCTGAGAACAGGGTCCGGAAACACCATATATTTT

cdr3_length: 12
v_call: TRBV25-1
j_call: TRBJ2-3
clone_size: .
d_call: .
cdr3_aa: CASSTSTDTQYF
cdr3_nt: TGTGCCAGCAGCACTAGCACAGATACGCAGTATTTT

cdr3_length: 17
v_call: TRBV7-9
j_call: TRBJ2-1
clone_size: many
d_call: TRBD2
cdr3_aa: CASSLPTGLAGDDEQFF
cdr3_nt: TGTGCCAGCAGCTTACCGACGGGACTAGCGGGAGACGATGAGCAGTTCTTC

cdr3_length: 14
v_call: TRBV9
j_call: TRBJ2-3
clone_size: .
d_call: TRBD1
cdr3_aa: CASSVDRGHDTQYF
cdr3_nt: TGTGCCAGCAGCGTAGACAGGGGGCACGATACGCAGTATTTT

cdr3_length: 14
v_call: TRBV18
j_call: TRBJ2-1
clone_size: .
d_call: .
cdr3_aa: CASSLFERAPEQFF
cdr3_nt: TGTGCCAGCTCACTGTTTGAGAGGGCCCCGGAGCAGTTCTTC

cdr3_length: 17
v_call: TRBV7-2
j_call: TRBJ2-1
clone_size: .
d_call: TRBD2
cdr3_aa: CASSLRLAGVYYNEQFF
cdr3_nt: TGTGCCAGCAGCCTAAGACTAGCGGGAGTGTATTACAATGAGCAGTTCTTC

cdr3_length: 13
v_call: TRBV11-2
j_call: TRBJ1-2
clone_size: .
d_call: TRBD1
cdr3_aa: CASKDRDLYGYTF
cdr3_nt: TGTGCCAGCAAAGACAGGGACCTCTATGGCTACACCTTC